Below, 8 T cell receptor beta chains from the same sample are listed, as sequenced in a study of tumor-infiltrating lymphocytes in localized non-small cell lung cancer. Measured with immunoSEQ multiplex PCR; TCRdb has only the in-frame clones, and not every one. The sample yields about 13,000 clones, over 65% seen once. Sequenced material: lung tumor tissue. Receptor source: a human donor with non-small cell lung cancer.

The chain couples TRBV6-5 to TRBJ2-3; a weak D match, TRBD2 (5 bases). V was cut by 6 bases and J by 0 bases, with 10 bases left in between. CDR1 is MNHEY, CDR2 SVGAGI, per germline. CDR3 length: 14 amino acids. The DNA of the CDR3 is TGTGCCAGCAGGTTAGCGTATAGCACAGATACGCAGTATTTT. Translated, it gives CASRLAYSTDTQYF.

The chain links TRBV19 to TRBJ1-1; TRBD1 matches 8 bases. V shed 4 bases and J 1 base; nucleotides not matched to a gene: 5. The CDR3 spans 15 residues. CDR1 is LNHDA and CDR2 is SQIVND in the germline V gene (reference sequence). CDR3 protein: CASSTSGTGNTEAFF. The CDR3 coding sequence is TGTGCCAGTAGTACCTCCGGGACAGGGAACACTGAAGCTTTCTTT.

The chain uses TRBV7-6 and TRBJ2-5, with unresolved D. Trimming took 0 bases from V and 5 from J, leaving 10 bases between them. CDR3 length: 14 amino acids. The germline V gene encodes CDR1 SGHVS and CDR2 FNYEAQ. CDR3 DNA: TGTGCCAGCAGCTTAGCTGGCGGCCCTGAGACCCAGTACTTC. Protein: CASSLAGGPETQYF.

The V gene is TRBV5-1, the J gene TRBJ2-2, with 11 bases identical to TRBD2. This CDR3 comprises 17 residues. CDR1 and CDR2 from the germline V gene are SGHRS and YFSETQ. Losses at the gene ends were 1 base for V and 0 bases for J; bases not matched to a gene: 2. The CDR3 coding sequence is TGCGCCAGCAGCTTGTTAGCGGGGGGGACGAACACCGGGGAGCTGTTTTTT. Its protein product is CASSLLAGGTNTGELFF.

This chain uses TRBV5-6 with TRBJ1-1; no clear D gene. Trimming cost V 4 bases and J 11 bases, with 18 bases left between them. The germline V gene has CDR1 SGHDT and CDR2 YYEEEE. The CDR3 loop spans 13 amino acids. The CDR3 protein is CASSLPDEIGAFF. The DNA of the CDR3 is TGTGCCAGCAGCCTACCGGACGAAATTGGGGCTTTCTTT.

This chain uses TRBV20-1 with TRBJ1-2, with a tentative D call TRBD1 (6 bases). From germline, CDR1 is DFQATT and CDR2 SNEGSKA (reference sequence). CDR3 length: 11 amino acids. Trimming cost V 5 bases and J 8 bases, with 12 bases left between them. The CDR3 nucleotides are TGCAGTGCTTTTGAGGGGGGAGGCTACACCTTC. Translation: CSAFEGGGYTF.

This rearrangement joins TRBV19 to TRBJ1-1; D unclear. CDR3 length: 13 residues. The germline V and J ends were trimmed by 4 bases and 9 bases, with 15 bases remaining between them. Germline lookup yields CDR1 LNHDA and CDR2 SQIVND (reference sequence). The CDR3 DNA reads TGTGCCAGTAGTAGTCGGCCCGATTGGAAAGCTTTCTTT. As protein: CASSSRPDWKAFF.

The chain carries TRBV5-1 and TRBJ1-4; 7 nucleotides match TRBD1. The CDR3 totals 12 residues. The V gene end was trimmed by 4 bases and the J gene end by 12 bases; junction bases not matched to a gene: 6. The germline CDR1 and CDR2 sequences are SGHRS and YFSETQ. The CDR3 reads CASSPAGTELFF. The CDR3 nucleotides are TGCGCCAGCAGCCCCGCCGGGACAGAACTGTTTTTT.